The rows below give T cell receptor beta chains drawn from one sample of a study of T cell repertoires in cytomegalovirus infection. MiXCR, run by TCRdb on the reads, gives a single entry per CDR3 protein. The sample lists more than 650,000 distinct CDR3 sequences; 35% to 40% were seen once. The sequencing sample was made of PBMCs. All receptors come from a human donor in good health (CMV status not recorded). Some clones in this sample may be carry-over from other donors' samples. The CDR3 runs from the conserved cysteine through the conserved F or W. D genes are given only for firm matches. Expanded clones are given a class, and other clones once, few, many or no size at all.

>.|TRBJ2-7|TRBV28|.
CAVAQGGLYEQYF
TGTGCCGTAGCCCAGGGGGGGTTGTACGAGCAGTACTTC
>.|TRBJ2-7|TRBV6-6|few
CASSYSIAAIYEQYF
TGTGCCAGCAGTTACTCGATAGCGGCTATCTACGAGCAGTACTTC
>TRBD1|TRBJ1-1|TRBV28|.
CASPGTGGMGMNTEAFF
TGTGCCAGCCCCGGGACAGGGGGAATGGGGATGAACACTGAAGCTTTCTTT
>.|TRBJ1-6|TRBV12-3/TRBV12-4|once
CASSLSPNSPLNF
TGTGCCAGCAGTTTAAGCCCGAATTCACCCCTCAACTTT
>.|TRBJ1-5|TRBV6-2/TRBV6-3|.
CASSYGWEEGQPQHF
TGTGCCAGCAGTTACGGTTGGGAGGAGGGGCAGCCCCAGCATTTT
>TRBD1|TRBJ2-1|TRBV18|.
CASSFISGQRGDEQFF
TGTGCCAGCTCATTCATTTCGGGACAGAGAGGCGATGAGCAGTTCTTC
>.|TRBJ1-2|TRBV10-3|few
CAISEMTDYGYTF
TGTGCCATCAGTGAGATGACAGACTATGGCTACACCTTC
>TRBD2|TRBJ2-7|TRBV20-1|.
CSASPARAGVVYEQYF
TGCAGTGCTAGCCCCGCTCGGGCGGGGGTCGTTTACGAGCAGTACTTC
>.|TRBJ2-5|TRBV20-1|.
CSARGTVLWTQYF
TGCAGTGCTAGGGGGACGGTGCTGTGGACCCAGTACTTC
>.|TRBJ1-3|TRBV28|few
CASSLAGVVSGNTIYF
TGTGCCAGCAGTTTGGCAGGGGTAGTGTCTGGAAACACCATATATTTT
>.|TRBJ1-5|TRBV18|.
CASSPTGWNQPQHF
TGTGCCAGCTCACCGACAGGATGGAATCAGCCCCAGCATTTT
>.|TRBJ2-7|TRBV6-2/TRBV6-3|.
CDSSGRAPQIYEQYF
TGTGACAGCAGTGGGCGGGCACCCCAGATCTACGAGCAGTACTTC
>TRBD2|TRBJ2-7|TRBV5-1|few
CASSSGLAGGLEQYF
TGCGCCAGCAGCTCCGGACTAGCGGGGGGGCTCGAGCAGTACTTC
>TRBD2|TRBJ2-1|TRBV7-8|few
CASSFGLAGSGSYNEQFF
TGTGCCAGCAGTTTTGGACTAGCGGGATCGGGCTCCTACAATGAGCAGTTCTTC
>TRBD1|TRBJ1-2|TRBV5-1|once
CASSLGQGTNYGYTF
TGCGCCAGCAGCTTGGGACAGGGGACTAACTATGGCTACACCTTC
>.|TRBJ2-7|TRBV28|few
CASSEVGQSNYEQYF
TGTGCCAGCAGTGAAGTCGGACAGAGTAACTACGAGCAGTACTTC
>.|TRBJ1-6|TRBV7-2|few
CASSPQLRQGLSPLHF
TGTGCCAGCAGCCCCCAGCTTCGGCAGGGGCTTTCACCCCTCCACTTT
>TRBD2|TRBJ2-3|TRBV10-3|many
CAISSGLSGGAADTQYF
TGTGCCATCAGTTCGGGACTTAGCGGGGGGGCCGCAGATACGCAGTATTTT
>TRBD1|TRBJ1-3|TRBV7-2|many
CASSWGQQISGNTIYF
TGTGCCAGCAGCTGGGGACAGCAAATCTCTGGAAACACCATATATTTT
>.|TRBJ1-2|TRBV5-6|.
CASSLSQGRVGGYTF
TGTGCCAGCAGCTTGTCTCAGGGGAGGGTCGGTGGCTACACCTTC
>TRBD1|TRBJ1-5|TRBV6-6|.
CASSIQGDGNQPQHF
TGTGCCAGCAGTATACAGGGGGACGGCAATCAGCCCCAGCATTTT
>.|TRBJ1-1|TRBV20-1|.
CSADKTEAFF
TGCAGTGCTGATAAAACTGAAGCTTTCTTT
>TRBD2|TRBJ2-3|TRBV7-9|.
CASSLEAGEAGDRDRPAQYF
TGTGCCAGCAGCTTAGAAGCAGGGGAAGCGGGAGATCGGGACCGCCCGGCGCAGTATTTT
>.|TRBJ1-1|TRBV10-3|.
CASLQDTEAFF
TGTGCCAGCCTACAGGACACTGAAGCTTTCTTT
>TRBD1|TRBJ1-2|TRBV7-6|few
CASSLGEGTGYGYTF
TGTGCCAGCAGCTTAGGCGAAGGGACAGGTTATGGCTACACCTTC
>.|TRBJ2-3|TRBV29-1|.
CSVETDTQYF
TGCAGCGTTGAAACAGATACGCAGTATTTT
>TRBD1|TRBJ2-7|TRBV28|.
CASSLPDRGHGEQYF
TGTGCCAGCAGCCTCCCGGACAGGGGGCATGGGGAGCAGTACTTC
>.|TRBJ1-5|TRBV25-1|.
CASSGLGSNQPQHF
TGTGCCAGCAGTGGGTTGGGCAGCAATCAGCCCCAGCATTTT
>.|TRBJ2-7|TRBV18|.
CASSPRGNNNEQYF
TGTGCCAGCTCGCCCCGAGGGAACAACAACGAGCAGTACTTC
>.|TRBJ2-1|TRBV19|.
CASSTWTLREEFF
TGTGCCAGTAGTACCTGGACGCTCCGAGAGGAGTTCTTC
>TRBD1|TRBJ2-2|TRBV24-1|many
CATSALTGGNTGELFF
TGTGCCACCAGTGCCTTGACAGGGGGCAACACCGGGGAGCTGTTTTTT
>.|TRBJ2-2|TRBV12-3/TRBV12-4|.
CASSLISSTNTGELFF
TGTGCCAGCAGTTTAATTTCTAGCACCAACACCGGGGAGCTGTTTTTT
>.|TRBJ1-3|TRBV20-1|few
CSAAPGNTIYF
TGCAGTGCCGCGCCTGGAAACACCATATATTTT
>.|TRBJ1-2|TRBV2|.
CASIDAPYGYTF
TGTGCCAGCATAGACGCTCCCTATGGCTACACCTTC
>TRBD1|TRBJ1-4|TRBV30|.
CAWSGTGEEKLFF
TGTGCCTGGAGTGGGACAGGGGAGGAAAAACTGTTTTTT
>.|TRBJ1-5|TRBV28|.
CAIATDGNQPQHF
TGTGCCATTGCTACCGACGGCAATCAGCCCCAGCATTTT
>.|TRBJ1-5|TRBV19|few
CASSILTHGAGDQPQHF
TGTGCCAGTAGTATTCTCACCCATGGGGCAGGTGATCAGCCCCAGCATTTT
>TRBD1|TRBJ2-7|TRBV27|many
CASSTTGGYEQYF
TGTGCCAGCAGTACAACAGGGGGCTACGAGCAGTACTTC
>TRBD1|TRBJ2-7|TRBV7-2|.
CARSSRGGQCRPYEQYF
TGTGCCAGAAGCTCACGTGGGGGACAGTGTAGGCCCTACGAGCAGTACTTC
>.|TRBJ2-3|TRBV5-6|few
CASSLMTGNLKEGTQYF
TGTGCCAGCAGCCTGATGACAGGGAATCTTAAGGAGGGTACGCAGTATTTT